Below, 4 T cell receptor beta chains from the same sample are listed, as sequenced in a study of cytotoxic CD8 clonotypes in ibrutinib-treated CLL. Sequencing used immunoSEQ multiplex PCR; TCRdb keeps in-frame clones, though not all of them. The sample holds more than 200,000 clones, 60% to 80% seen once. Sample: PBMCs, taken after 12 months of ibrutinib treatment. These TCRs come from a human donor with chronic lymphocytic leukemia.

The gene calls are TRBV4-1 and TRBJ2-3; unclear D gene. Trimming pared 1 base from V and 4 bases from J, leaving 6 bases between. The CDR3 covers 13 residues. Germline V gene data show CDR1 as MGHRA and CDR2 as YSYEKL. CDR3 DNA: TGCGCCAGCAGCCAAGTGGGCCCAGATACGCAGTATTTT. Protein product: CASSQVGPDTQYF.

J is TRBJ1-1 and V is TRBV5-1, with D perhaps TRBD1 (5 bases). CDR1 is SGHRS, CDR2 YFSETQ, per germline. The CDR3 is 14 amino acids. V dropped 3 bases and J dropped 1 base, with 10 bases sitting between them. CDR3 DNA: TGCGCCAGCAGCTGGGGACGGTGGAACACTGAAGCTTTCTTT. Its translation is CASSWGRWNTEAFF.

This clone came up a few times. The chain carries TRBV2 and TRBJ1-1; no firm D call. V shed 2 bases and J shed 5 bases, with 6 bases lying between them. Per germline, CDR1 SNHLY and CDR2 FYNNEI. The length of the CDR3 is 12 residues. The CDR3 is CASSEQATEAFF. The CDR3 region has the DNA TGTGCCAGCAGTGAACAGGCAACTGAAGCTTTCTTT.

The chain combines TRBV20-1 with TRBJ2-1; D is ambiguous. Germline CDR1 reads DFQATT; CDR2 reads SNEGSKA (reference sequence). The CDR3 is made up of 11 amino acids. The V gene lost 2 bases and the J gene lost 7 bases, with 6 bases spanning the gap. The CDR3 loop reads CSARPENEQFF. CDR3 sequence (DNA): TGCAGTGCTAGACCGGAGAATGAGCAGTTCTTC.